This T cell receptor beta chain was captured by sequencing in a study of T cell changes during pregnancy in multiple sclerosis. TCRdb's table, derived via immunoSEQ multiplex PCR, lists solely in-frame clones and lacks some. The sample gives almost 95,000 clones, 92% of which show up once; over 1.5% is in the top ten. V was shortened by 3 bases and J by 7 bases, with 13 bases between the two germline ends. The CDR3 runs 14 residues. Germline CDR1 and CDR2: LNHDA and SQIVND (reference sequence). The V call is TRBV19, the J call TRBJ2-1; D is perhaps TRBD2 (5 bases). This specimen was peripheral blood, taken in the first trimester of pregnancy. The clonotype was recovered from a female donor with multiple sclerosis, enrolled in a pregnancy study. The CDR3 loop reads CASSIGSTGNEQFF. CDR3 coding DNA: TGTGCCAGTAGTATTGGTAGCACGGGGAATGAGCAGTTCTTC.